The 26 T cell receptor beta chains listed next were all sequenced from one sample in a study of blood T cell repertoires in COVID-19. The table came from immunoSEQ multiplex PCR; TCRdb's copy has only in-frame clones and leaves some out. This table holds more than 200,000 clones, about 89% found once. The sequenced sample was PBMCs or T cells enriched from blood (not recorded which). The receptors shown here come from a woman aged 25 to 39 who had recovered from COVID-19.

The chain carries TRBV11-2 and TRBJ1-1; 12 bases are shared with TRBD1. With V trimmed by 5 bases and J by 4 bases, 11 bases remained unmatched. Germline V CDR1 and CDR2: SGHAT, FQNNGV. The CDR3 runs to 17 residues. CDR3 amino acids: CASSPGTGGLMGTEAFF. Written as DNA, the CDR3 is TGTGCCAGCAGCCCTGGGACAGGGGGCCTAATGGGCACTGAAGCTTTCTTT.

CDR3 in amino acids: CASSLDVSSVNEQFF. CDR3 coding DNA: TGCGCCAGCAGCTTGGACGTATCTAGCGTGAATGAGCAGTTCTTC. The chain employs TRBV5-1 and TRBJ2-1; perhaps TRBD2 as D (6 bases). The germline V gene encodes CDR1 SGHRS and CDR2 YFSETQ. The CDR3 loop spans 15 amino acids. The V end lost 0 bases, the J end lost 7 bases, and 14 bases lay between the germline ends.

By sample share, this clone is medium-sized. V is TRBV4-3 and J is TRBJ2-7; perhaps TRBD1 as D (6 bases). Per germline, CDR1 LGHNA and CDR2 YSLEER. The length of the CDR3 is 17 residues. Between the trimmed V and J ends, which lost 0 bases and 4 bases, there was a span of 19 bases. As DNA, the CDR3 is TGCGCCAGCAGCCAAGAAATAGCCTTGGACAGTAAGTACGAGCAGTACTTC. Translation: CASSQEIALDSKYEQYF.

V and J are TRBV5-8 and TRBJ1-3; 11 bases are shared with TRBD1. Germline V lookup: CDR1 SGHTS, CDR2 YDEGEE. The CDR3 spans 16 residues. V trimming: 6 bases; J trimming: 4 bases; junction bases outside the gene matches: 9. CDR3 coding DNA: TGTGCCAGCACTCTCTCCGGACAGGGGGCAGGAAACACCATATATTTT. Residues: CASTLSGQGAGNTIYF.

The V and J genes are TRBV7-2 and TRBJ1-3; the D gene is possibly TRBD1 (5 bases). The germline CDR1 and CDR2 sequences are SGHTA and FQGNSA. This CDR3 spans 16 amino acids. The V gene lost 5 bases and the J gene lost 0 bases, with 14 bases spanning the gap. DNA for the CDR3: TGTGCCAGCAGCCCCACGGGGGTGCCCTCTGGAAACACCATATATTTT. Protein sequence: CASSPTGVPSGNTIYF.

This chain links TRBV7-2 with TRBJ1-2; no clear D. V gave up 1 base and J gave up 5 bases, with 14 bases separating them. Per germline, CDR1 SGHTA and CDR2 FQGNSA. There are 15 residues in the CDR3. CDR3 residues: CASSLELVGGYGYTF. CDR3 sequence (DNA): TGTGCCAGCAGCTTAGAACTTGTGGGAGGGTATGGCTACACCTTC. Drawing the rest from reference TRBV7-2 and TRBJ1-2, the complete variable domain is GAGVSQSPSNKVTEKGKDVELRCDPISGHTALYWYRQSLGQGLEFLIYFQGNSAPDKSGLPSDRFSAERTGGSVSTLTIQRTQQEDSAVYLCASSLELVGGYGYTFGSGTRLTVV.

The chain joins TRBV4-2 to TRBJ1-2; possibly TRBD1 for D (6 bases). Germline V gene sequence: CDR1 LGHNA, CDR2 YNFKEQ. Trimming shortened V by 1 base and J by 8 bases, and 20 bases separated the two germline ends. This CDR3 spans 16 amino acids. The CDR3 region is CASSQVDSLQGLGYTF. CDR3 in DNA: TGTGCCAGCAGCCAAGTGGATTCCCTCCAGGGGTTAGGCTACACCTTC.

The chain has TRBV28 and TRBJ1-5; a weak D match, TRBD1 (6 bases). Germline lookup yields CDR1 MDHEN and CDR2 SYDVKM. The V end lost 11 bases, the J end lost 0 bases, and 20 bases lay between the germline ends. This CDR3 is built from 16 residues. CDR3: CAGNTGIGPSNQPQHF. The CDR3 nucleotides read TGTGCCGGAAACACAGGGATCGGACCTAGCAATCAGCCCCAGCATTTT.

The chain has TRBV19 and TRBJ1-2, with no clear D. V lost 6 bases, J lost 5 bases, and 10 bases lay in between. This CDR3 spans 12 amino acids. The germline V gene encodes CDR1 LNHDA and CDR2 SQIVND (reference sequence). The CDR3 region has the DNA TGTGCCAGTAGCGACACCTCGTATGGCTACACCTTC. The encoded protein is CASSDTSYGYTF. Full variable domain (missing parts from reference TRBV19 and TRBJ1-2): DGGITQSPKYLFRKEGQNVTLSCEQNLNHDAMYWYRQDPGQGLRLIYYSQIVNDFQKGDIAEGYSVSREKKESFPLTVTSAQKNPTAFYLCASSDTSYGYTFGSGTRLTVV.

This chain links TRBV11-3 with TRBJ2-1, with 11 bases that match TRBD2. V lost 5 bases and J lost 7; bases outside the gene matches: 10. The CDR3 length is 16 residues. Germline loops: CDR1 SGHNT, CDR2 YENEEA. CDR3 in amino acids: CASSLLAGGTMNEQFF. CDR3 in DNA: TGTGCCAGCAGCCTGCTAGCGGGAGGTACGATGAATGAGCAGTTCTTC.

The chain recombines TRBV7-2 with TRBJ2-1; a possible D gene is TRBD1 (6 bases). V was shortened by 5 bases and J by 6 bases, with 14 bases between the two germline ends. CDR3 length: 14 residues. Germline values: CDR1 SGHTA, CDR2 FQGNSA. The CDR3 DNA sequence: TGTGCCAGCAGCCCCTGGACAGAACGCAATGAGCAGTTCTTC. It is translated as CASSPWTERNEQFF. Full variable domain (missing parts from reference TRBV7-2 and TRBJ2-1): GAGVSQSPSNKVTEKGKDVELRCDPISGHTALYWYRQSLGQGLEFLIYFQGNSAPDKSGLPSDRFSAERTGGSVSTLTIQRTQQEDSAVYLCASSPWTERNEQFFGPGTRLTVL.

The chain employs TRBV28 and TRBJ1-5, with D maybe TRBD1 (5 bases). V was cut by 3 bases and J by 5 bases, with 23 bases left in between. This CDR3 has 18 amino acids. From germline, CDR1 is MDHEN and CDR2 SYDVKM. The CDR3: CASSFSGGFGSLDQPQHF. The CDR3 nucleotides are TGTGCCAGCAGTTTTTCGGGGGGGTTTGGCAGCTTGGATCAGCCCCAGCATTTT.

This clone was recorded only once. The chain carries TRBV24-1 and TRBJ2-1; D is uncertain. V was cut by 4 bases and J by 2 bases, with 11 bases left in between. CDR3 length equals 15 residues. Germline V CDR1 and CDR2: KGHDR, SFDVKD. The CDR3: CATSDWSETYNEQFF. CDR3 coding DNA: TGTGCCACCAGTGACTGGAGCGAGACCTACAATGAGCAGTTCTTC.

The chain recombines TRBV30 with TRBJ2-4; 9 bases are shared with TRBD1. With V trimmed by 8 bases and J by 5 bases, 4 bases remained unmatched. The CDR3 runs 12 residues. Germline V lookup: CDR1 GTSNPN, CDR2 SVGIG (reference sequence). The CDR3 bases are TGTGCCGGAGGACAGGGGCAAAACATTCAGTACTTC. Protein product: CAGGQGQNIQYF.

This rearrangement joins TRBV28 to TRBJ1-1; 11 nucleotides agree with TRBD1. Looked up from germline, CDR1 is MDHEN and CDR2 is SYDVKM. V was pared by 6 bases and J by 4 bases, with 7 bases of the junction left unmatched. CDR3 size: 15 residues. CDR3 sequence: CASRDRGLVGTEAFF. The CDR3 DNA follows: TGTGCCAGCAGGGACAGGGGGCTGGTAGGCACTGAAGCTTTCTTT. The full variable domain, with the rest looked up from reference TRBV28 and TRBJ1-1, is DVKVTQSSRYLVKRTGEKVFLECVQDMDHENMFWYRQDPGLGLRLIYFSYDVKMKEKGDIPEGYSVSREKKERFSLILESASTNQTSMYLCASRDRGLVGTEAFFGQGTRLTVV.

The gene calls are TRBV5-1 and TRBJ1-1; the match to TRBD1 covers 7 bases. In germline, CDR1 is SGHRS, CDR2 YFSETQ. The CDR3 length is 15 residues. V shed 0 bases, J shed 9 bases, and the junction held 11 bases outside the gene matches. The CDR3 DNA is TGCGCCAGCAGCTTGGATCGGACAGGAGAGGCACAAGCTTTCTTT. It translates to CASSLDRTGEAQAFF.

The genes are TRBV6-5 and TRBJ1-1; a possible D gene is TRBD1 (5 bases). The CDR3 has 13 amino acids. Looked up from germline, CDR1 is MNHEY and CDR2 is SVGAGI. Trimming pared 6 bases from V and 10 bases from J, leaving 18 bases between. This CDR3 reads CASRPRQIYGAFF. CDR3 nucleotide sequence: TGTGCCAGCAGACCACGACAGATTTACGGAGCTTTCTTT.

The V and J genes are TRBV10-3 and TRBJ2-4, with 10 bases aligning to TRBD2. The CDR3 has 16 amino acids. Germline V lookup: CDR1 ENHRY, CDR2 SYGVKD. The ends lost 7 bases at V and 1 base at J; junction bases unmatched: 7. CDR3 coding DNA: TGTGCCATCACAGCGGGAGGGCCTCTGGCCAAAAACATTCAGTACTTC. Protein sequence: CAITAGGPLAKNIQYF.

The rearrangement uses TRBV7-3 and TRBJ1-2; D gene ambiguous. CDR3 length: 14 amino acids. Trimming took off 5 bases at V and 4 bases at J, with 14 bases between the two ends. The germline CDR1 and CDR2 sequences are SGHTA and FQGTGA. This CDR3 is CASSASGSTYGYTF. In DNA, the CDR3 is TGTGCCAGCAGCGCATCGGGGTCGACCTATGGCTACACCTTC.

The J gene is TRBJ1-1, the V gene TRBV7-3; D not resolved. Germline V gene sequence: CDR1 SGHTA, CDR2 FQGTGA. V gave up 1 base and J gave up 3 bases, with 12 bases separating them. The CDR3 loop spans 15 amino acids. The DNA for the CDR3 is TGTGCCAGCAGCTTAAATGGCTTTCGTGACACTGAAGCTTTCTTT. Translated: CASSLNGFRDTEAFF.

This sequence joins TRBV5-6 and TRBJ1-5; 7 bases fit TRBD1. V trimming: 3 bases; J trimming: 2 bases; junction bases outside the gene matches: 17. The CDR3 is 19 amino acids. In germline, CDR1 is SGHDT, CDR2 YYEEEE. The CDR3 region has the DNA TGTGCCAGCAGCTCGACAGGGCCAGGGGAGCAGACTCGCAATCAGCCCCAGCATTTT. Residues: CASSSTGPGEQTRNQPQHF.

This chain uses TRBV28 with TRBJ1-3; D not resolved. From germline, CDR1 is MDHEN and CDR2 SYDVKM. The CDR3 spans 14 residues. V dropped 7 bases and J dropped 0 bases, with 10 bases sitting between them. The DNA for the CDR3 is TGTGCCAGCATCTACTCAAGCTCTGGAAACACCATATATTTT. Translating gives CASIYSSSGNTIYF.

The chain carries TRBV28 and TRBJ2-2, with a possible D match to TRBD1 (6 bases). V was shortened by 1 base and J by 0 bases, with 9 bases between the two germline ends. The germline CDR1 and CDR2 sequences are MDHEN and SYDVKM. The CDR3 runs to 16 residues. In DNA form, the CDR3 reads TGTGCCAGCAGTTTATTGGGGGCGACGAACACCGGGGAGCTGTTTTTT. This encodes CASSLLGATNTGELFF. The full variable domain, completed using reference TRBV28 and TRBJ2-2, is DVKVTQSSRYLVKRTGEKVFLECVQDMDHENMFWYRQDPGLGLRLIYFSYDVKMKEKGDIPEGYSVSREKKERFSLILESASTNQTSMYLCASSLLGATNTGELFFGEGSRLTVL.

The chain combines TRBV28 with TRBJ2-4; D remains ambiguous. The CDR3 contains 14 residues. Between the trimmed V and J ends, which lost 7 bases and 9 bases, there was a span of 19 bases. From germline, CDR1 is MDHEN and CDR2 SYDVKM. Here the CDR3 reads CASKKDSGGGIQYF. In DNA form, the CDR3 reads TGTGCCAGCAAAAAAGACTCCGGCGGTGGCATTCAGTACTTC.

The chain employs TRBV28 and TRBJ2-3, with D maybe TRBD2 (6 bases). This CDR3 contains 14 residues. Between the trimmed V and J ends, which lost 4 bases and 1 base, there was a span of 9 bases. The germline gives CDR1 MDHEN, CDR2 SYDVKM. The CDR3 sequence is CASSSRRGTDTQYF. The CDR3 DNA reads TGTGCCAGCAGTTCACGGAGGGGCACAGATACGCAGTATTTT.

The chain employs TRBV3-1 (or the pseudogene TRBV3-2) and TRBJ2-7; TRBD1 might be the D (6 bases). Germline CDR1 and CDR2: LGHDT and YNNKEL (reference sequence). The CDR3 spans 17 residues. V was cut by 5 bases and J by 1 base, with 21 bases left in between. The CDR3 DNA is TGTGCCAGCAGCTATGGACAGACAAGGTCGTTTTCCTACGAGCAGTACTTC. Translating it yields CASSYGQTRSFSYEQYF.